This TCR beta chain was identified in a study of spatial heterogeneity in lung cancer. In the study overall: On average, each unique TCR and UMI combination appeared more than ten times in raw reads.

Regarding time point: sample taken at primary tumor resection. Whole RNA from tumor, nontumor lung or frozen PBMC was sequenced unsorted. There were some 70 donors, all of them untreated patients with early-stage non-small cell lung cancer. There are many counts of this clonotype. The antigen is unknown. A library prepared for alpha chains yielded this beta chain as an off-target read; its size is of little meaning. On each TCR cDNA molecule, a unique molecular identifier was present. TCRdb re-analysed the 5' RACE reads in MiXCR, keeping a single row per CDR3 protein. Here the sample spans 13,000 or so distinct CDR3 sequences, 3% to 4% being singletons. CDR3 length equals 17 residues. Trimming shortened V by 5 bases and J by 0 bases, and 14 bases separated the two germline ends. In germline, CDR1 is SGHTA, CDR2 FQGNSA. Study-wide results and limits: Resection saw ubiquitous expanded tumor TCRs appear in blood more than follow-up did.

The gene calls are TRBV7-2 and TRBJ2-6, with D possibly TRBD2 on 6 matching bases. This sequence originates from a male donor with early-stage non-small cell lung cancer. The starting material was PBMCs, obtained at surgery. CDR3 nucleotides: TGTGCCAGCAGCGATGTGGGGAGGATCTCTGGGGCCAACGTCCTGACTTTC. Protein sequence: CASSDVGRISGANVLTF.